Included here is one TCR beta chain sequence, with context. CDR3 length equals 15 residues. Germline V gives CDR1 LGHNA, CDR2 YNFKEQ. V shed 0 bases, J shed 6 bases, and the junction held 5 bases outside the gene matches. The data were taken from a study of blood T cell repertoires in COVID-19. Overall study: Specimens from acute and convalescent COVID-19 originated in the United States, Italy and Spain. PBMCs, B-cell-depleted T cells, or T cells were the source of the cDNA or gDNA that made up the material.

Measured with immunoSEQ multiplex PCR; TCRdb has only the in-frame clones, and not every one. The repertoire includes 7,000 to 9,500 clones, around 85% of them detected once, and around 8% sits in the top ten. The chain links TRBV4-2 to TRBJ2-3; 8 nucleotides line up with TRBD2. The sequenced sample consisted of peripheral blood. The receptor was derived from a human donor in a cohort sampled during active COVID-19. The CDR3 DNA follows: TGTGCCAGCAGCCAAGAGGGGACTAGATGGGATACGCAGTATTTT. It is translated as CASSQEGTRWDTQYF.